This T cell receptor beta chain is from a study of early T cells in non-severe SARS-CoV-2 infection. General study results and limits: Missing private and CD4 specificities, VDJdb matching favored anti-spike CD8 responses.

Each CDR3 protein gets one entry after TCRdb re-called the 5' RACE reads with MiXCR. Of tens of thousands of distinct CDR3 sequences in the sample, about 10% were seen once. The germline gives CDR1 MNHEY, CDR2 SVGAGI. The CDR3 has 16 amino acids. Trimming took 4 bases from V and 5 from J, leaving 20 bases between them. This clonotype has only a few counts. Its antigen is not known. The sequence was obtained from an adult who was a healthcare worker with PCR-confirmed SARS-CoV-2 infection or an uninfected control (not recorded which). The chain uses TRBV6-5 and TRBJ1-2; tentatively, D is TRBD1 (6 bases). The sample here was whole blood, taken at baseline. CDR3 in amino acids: CASSFIRQGTAYGYTF. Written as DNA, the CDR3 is TGTGCCAGCAGTTTCATTCGCCAGGGGACGGCGTATGGCTACACCTTC.